This T cell receptor beta chain emerged from a study of T cell responses to AZD1222 COVID-19 vaccine. Study summary: Researchers grouped second doses given at about 4 or about 12 weeks into one pool.

Study findings and constraints: Mapped onto spike, vaccine-associated CD4 TCRs spanned it and were dominant at 160-218 and 743-854. Spike-specific TCRs gained breadth and depth after people received two AZD1222 doses. Targets within unmutated variant regions were reportedly found for nearly half of spike-specific TCRs.

V was shortened by 1 base and J by 4 bases, with 10 bases between the two germline ends. This CDR3 is built from 14 residues. CDR1 and CDR2 from the germline V gene are KGHSH and LQKENI. Note on this clone: Antigen: not known.

Sequencing used immunoSEQ multiplex PCR; TCRdb keeps in-frame clones, though not all of them. The sample lists more than 70,000 clones, roughly 90% seen once, with 4.2% in the top ten. The receptor was derived from an adult in good health. The sample in question was peripheral blood, obtained on day 0 of AZD1222 vaccination. The gene calls are TRBV18 and TRBJ1-1; TRBD1 might be the D (5 bases). The CDR3: CASSPRRGGTEAFF. CDR3 coding DNA: TGTGCCAGCTCACCACGTCGGGGGGGCACTGAAGCTTTCTTT.